The T cell receptor beta chain under discussion was sequenced for a study of early T cells in non-severe SARS-CoV-2 infection (dated by TCRdb to the early 2020s). Background on the whole study: TCR sequencing used bulk RNA from unsorted whole blood, so alpha and beta chains could not be paired.

Library prep was done by 5' RACE. The run used a NextSeq 500. To correct for sequencing error and PCR bias, the TCR library protocol tagged individual cDNA molecules with unique molecular identifiers. Sequencing covered both TCR alpha and beta chains, and within each sample the abundances of alpha and beta sequences were tightly co-correlated. The source study handled its data this way. Decombinator V4 was used to annotate TCR sequences for V gene, J gene and CDR3. TCRs were defined as expanded if a significant change between any two time points was detected under a Poisson model with p below 0.0001. TCR abundances were normalised to the total number of TCRs sequenced per sample and were expressed as counts per million. MAIT TCRs were defined by TRAV1-2 paired with TRAJ12, TRAJ20 or TRAJ33, and iNKT TCRs by TRAV10 paired with TRAJ18. A search of VDJdb, accessed on 1 November 2021, was run for TCRs annotated to CMV, EBV and SARS-CoV-2, with TCRs annotated for multiple antigens excluded. TCRdb handled the public reads itself, with Q25 trimming in fastp and clone calling in MiXCR, and kept productive beta chains. Rows matching on CDR3 protein sequence are summarized as one entry with the most common DNA and genes. TCRdb assigned the V and J calls; the authors' analysis was not used. The sample data list roughly 80,000 distinct CDR3 sequences, and more than 13% of these were observed just once. The ten largest clones take up roughly 3% of the sample.

This clonotype was observed at least ten times. It lacks a known antigen. No base qualities exist here, and no much larger clone lies one base off it. The study at large found these results: VDJdb matching was skewed toward anti-spike CD8 responses and likely underestimated virus-specific expansions by missing private and CD4 specificities.

Trimming takes 3 bases off V and 3 bases off J; junction bases not matched to a gene: 5. From the cysteine through the phenylalanine, the CDR3 covers 15 amino acids. Only CDR3 DNA is held: 45 bases, read in frame from base 1. CDR1 and CDR2 were assigned from the germline V gene as SGHRS and YFSETQ. The study was a case-control design nested within a healthcare worker cohort in London, UK, with weekly nasopharyngeal swab PCR tests and blood sampling. Between 23 and 31 March 2020, the week of the UK lockdown, healthcare workers were enrolled and then followed up weekly for as long as 16 weeks. The sequenced material came from whole blood. This chain is built from TRBV5-1 and TRBJ2-4, and 8 bases in between align with TRBD1. This sequence was found in an adult who was a healthcare worker with PCR-confirmed SARS-CoV-2 infection or an uninfected control (not recorded which). This receptor carries the CDR3 CASSSSGQVKNIQYF. Read as DNA, the sequence is TGCGCCAGCAGCTCGTCGGGACAGGTCAAAAACATTCAGTACTTC.